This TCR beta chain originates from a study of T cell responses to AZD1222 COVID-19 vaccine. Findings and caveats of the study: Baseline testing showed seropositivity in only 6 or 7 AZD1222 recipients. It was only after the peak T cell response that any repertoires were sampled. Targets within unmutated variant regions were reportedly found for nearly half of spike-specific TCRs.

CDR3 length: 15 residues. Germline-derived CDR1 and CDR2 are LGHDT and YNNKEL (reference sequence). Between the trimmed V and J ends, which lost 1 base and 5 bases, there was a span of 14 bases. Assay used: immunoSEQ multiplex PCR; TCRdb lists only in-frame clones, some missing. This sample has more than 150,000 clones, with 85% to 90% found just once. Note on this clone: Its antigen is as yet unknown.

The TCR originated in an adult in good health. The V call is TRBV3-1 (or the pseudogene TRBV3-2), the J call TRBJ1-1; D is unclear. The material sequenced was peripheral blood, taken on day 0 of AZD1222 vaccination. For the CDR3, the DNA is TGTGCCAGCAGCCAAGGGACCCGAGGGAATACTGAAGCTTTCTTT. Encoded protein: CASSQGTRGNTEAFF.